The next 5 T cell receptor beta chains were all read from a single sample in a study of blood T cell repertoires in COVID-19. Sequencing used immunoSEQ multiplex PCR; TCRdb keeps in-frame clones, though not all of them. The sample has over 200,000 clones, almost 85% seen once. Sequencing was done on a sample of peripheral blood. The receptors derive from a woman in her forties with acute or convalescent COVID-19.

This clone came up once. J is TRBJ2-1 and V is TRBV4-3; 7 bases map to TRBD2. The CDR3 contains 16 residues. Per the germline V gene, CDR1 is LGHNA and CDR2 is YSLEER. V trimming: 5 bases; J trimming: 5 bases; junction bases outside the gene matches: 12. CDR3 in amino acids: CASSKQRGVLDNEQFF. The CDR3 DNA is TGCGCCAGCAGCAAACAACGGGGGGTTTTGGACAATGAGCAGTTCTTC.

A single count supports this clone. The chain joins TRBV9 to TRBJ2-7, with 8 bases matching TRBD2. The CDR3 contains 16 residues. Germline CDR1 SGDLS, CDR2 YYNGEE. Trimming at V came to 2 bases and at J to 0 bases, leaving 7 bases not matched to a gene. CDR3: CASSVYPSGSSYEQYF. The CDR3 region has the DNA TGTGCCAGCAGCGTCTATCCTAGCGGGTCCTCCTACGAGCAGTACTTC.

This clone was observed a handful of times. The CDR3: CASSFLGDEAFF. CDR3 coding DNA: TGTGCCAGCAGTTTCCTCGGTGATGAAGCTTTCTTT. The V gene is TRBV6-2 or TRBV6-3, the J gene TRBJ1-1, with unresolved D. Germline CDR1 is MNHEY and CDR2 is SVGEGT. Trimming removed 4 bases from V and 7 bases from J, with 10 bases in between. This CDR3 spans 12 amino acids.

This clone was picked up a small number of times. This chain links TRBV18 with TRBJ2-1; no reliable D call. The CDR3 sequence is 13 residues long. Trimming pared 4 bases from V and 7 bases from J, leaving 11 bases between. Germline V gives CDR1 KGHSH, CDR2 LQKENI. As DNA, the CDR3 is TGTGCCAGCTCACAGCGCCTGGCGAATGAGCAGTTCTTC. Its protein product is CASSQRLANEQFF.

The chain combines TRBV3-1 (or the pseudogene TRBV3-2) with TRBJ2-7; D not resolved. Trimming removed 4 bases from V and 0 bases from J, with 13 bases in between. Germline V gene sequence: CDR1 LGHDT, CDR2 YNNKEL (reference sequence). This CDR3 comprises 15 residues. CDR3 in amino acids: CASSPLISLSYEQYF. CDR3 nucleotide sequence: TGTGCCAGCAGCCCTTTAATTTCCCTCTCCTACGAGCAGTACTTC.